The 2 T cell receptor beta chains reported below all come from one sample, sequenced in a study of T cells in Graves' hyperthyroidism and ophthalmopathy. The TCR beta CDR3 regions underwent amplification using RNA transcripts as the source. Carried out on the TCR CDR3, a first-round RT-PCR used the HTBI primer set. One entry per CDR3 protein, called by TCRdb with MiXCR from the multiplex PCR reads. Of hundreds of thousands of distinct CDR3 sequences in the sample, approximately 17% were seen once. Source material: blood. The receptors stem from a woman between 18 and 30 years old with Graves' ophthalmopathy.

This clonotype was detected ten times or more. The J gene is TRBJ1-1, the V gene TRBV12-3 or TRBV12-4, with 8 bases aligning to TRBD1. This CDR3 has 14 amino acids. With V trimmed by 6 bases and J by 5 bases, 8 bases remained unmatched. For the CDR3, the DNA is TGTGCCAGCAGGAAGGCAGGGGGCTGGACTGAAGCTTTCTTT. Protein product: CASRKAGGWTEAFF.

This clonotype was recorded at least ten times. This chain connects TRBV27 to TRBJ2-1; TRBD1 or TRBD2 may be the D gene (5 bases each). Germline CDR1 and CDR2: MNHEY and SMNVEV (reference sequence). The CDR3 consists of 18 residues. V lost 2 bases to trimming and J lost 2 bases, with 19 bases between them. The CDR3 here is CASSLGSRLAGTYNEQFF. DNA for the CDR3: TGTGCCAGCAGTTTAGGGTCGAGGCTAGCAGGGACCTACAATGAGCAGTTCTTC.